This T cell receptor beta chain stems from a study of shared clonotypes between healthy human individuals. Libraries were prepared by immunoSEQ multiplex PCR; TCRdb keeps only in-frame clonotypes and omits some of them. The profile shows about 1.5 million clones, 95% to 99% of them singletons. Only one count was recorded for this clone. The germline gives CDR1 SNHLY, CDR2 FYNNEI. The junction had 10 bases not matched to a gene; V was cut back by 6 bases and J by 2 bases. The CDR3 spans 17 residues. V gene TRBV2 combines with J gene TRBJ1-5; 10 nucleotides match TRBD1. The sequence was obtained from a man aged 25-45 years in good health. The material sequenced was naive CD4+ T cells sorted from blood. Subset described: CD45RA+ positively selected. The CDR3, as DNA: TGTGCCAGCAGGCTCCGGGACAGGGGTTTCGGCAATCAGCCCCAGCATTTT. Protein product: CASRLRDRGFGNQPQHF.